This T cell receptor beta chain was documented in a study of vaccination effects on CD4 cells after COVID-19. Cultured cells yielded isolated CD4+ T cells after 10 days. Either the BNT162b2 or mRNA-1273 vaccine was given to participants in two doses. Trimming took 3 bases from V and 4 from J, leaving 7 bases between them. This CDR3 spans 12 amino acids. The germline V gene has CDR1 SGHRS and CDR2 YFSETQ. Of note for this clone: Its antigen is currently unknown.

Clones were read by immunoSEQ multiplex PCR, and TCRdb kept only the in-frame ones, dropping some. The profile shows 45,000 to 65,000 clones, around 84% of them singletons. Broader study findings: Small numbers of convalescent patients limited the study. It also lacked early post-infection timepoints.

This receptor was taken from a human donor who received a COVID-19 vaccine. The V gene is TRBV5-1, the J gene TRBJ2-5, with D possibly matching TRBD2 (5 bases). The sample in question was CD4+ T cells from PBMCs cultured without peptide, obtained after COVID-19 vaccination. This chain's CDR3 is CASSSRGETQYF. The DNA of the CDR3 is TGCGCCAGCAGCTCCCGGGGAGAGACCCAGTACTTC.